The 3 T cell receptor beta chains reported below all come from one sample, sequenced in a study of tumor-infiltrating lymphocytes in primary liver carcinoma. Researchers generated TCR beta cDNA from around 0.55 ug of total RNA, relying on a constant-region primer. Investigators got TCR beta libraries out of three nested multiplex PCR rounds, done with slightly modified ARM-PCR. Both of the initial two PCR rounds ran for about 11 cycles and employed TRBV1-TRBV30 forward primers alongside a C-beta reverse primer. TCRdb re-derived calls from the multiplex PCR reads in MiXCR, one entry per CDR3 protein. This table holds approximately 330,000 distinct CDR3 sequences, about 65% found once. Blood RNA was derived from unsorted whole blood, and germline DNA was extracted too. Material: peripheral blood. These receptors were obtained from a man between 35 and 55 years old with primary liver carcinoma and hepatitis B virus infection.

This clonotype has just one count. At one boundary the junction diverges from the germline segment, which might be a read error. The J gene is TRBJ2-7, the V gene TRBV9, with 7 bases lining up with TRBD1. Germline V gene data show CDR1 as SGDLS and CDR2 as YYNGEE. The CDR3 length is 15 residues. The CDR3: CACSAARTGSYEQYF. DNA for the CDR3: TGTGCCTGCAGCGCGGCTAGGACAGGAAGCTACGAGCAGTACTTC.

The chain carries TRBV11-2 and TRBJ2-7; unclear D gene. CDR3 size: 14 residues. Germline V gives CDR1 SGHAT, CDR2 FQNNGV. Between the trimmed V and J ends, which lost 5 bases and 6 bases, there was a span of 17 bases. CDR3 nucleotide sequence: TGTGCCAGCAGCCTAGTTTCCTTTAGGGCCGAGCAGTACTTC. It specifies CASSLVSFRAEQYF.

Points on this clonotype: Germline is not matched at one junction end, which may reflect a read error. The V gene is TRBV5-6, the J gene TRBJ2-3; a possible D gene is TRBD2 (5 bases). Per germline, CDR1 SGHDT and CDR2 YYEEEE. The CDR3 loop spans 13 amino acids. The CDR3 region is CTSSFTGGDTQYF. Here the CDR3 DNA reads TGTACCAGCAGCTTCACTGGAGGAGATACGCAGTATTTT.